The following is a TCR beta chain sequence with its context. The method was immunoSEQ multiplex PCR; TCRdb's version includes in-frame clones alone and lacks a portion of them. The sample contains roughly 80,000 clones, just under 85% of which appear only once. The germline V and J ends were trimmed by 5 bases and 4 bases, with 11 bases remaining between them. CDR3 length equals 13 residues. Per germline, CDR1 SGHAT and CDR2 FQNNGV. The data derive from a study of OX40 agonist ivuxolimab in advanced cancers. This clonotype originated in an adult with an advanced solid tumor such as melanoma, head and neck, liver or kidney cancer. The rearrangement links TRBV11-2 to TRBJ1-1, with D tentatively TRBD1 (6 bases). The input for sequencing was CD4+ or CD8+ T cells sorted from blood, taken in a trial of the OX40 agonist ivuxolimab. Here the CDR3 reads CASSPGGLTEAFF. The DNA of the CDR3 is TGTGCCAGCAGCCCCGGGGGGCTCACTGAAGCTTTCTTT.